This T cell receptor beta chain was profiled in a study of blood T cell repertoires in COVID-19. Measured with immunoSEQ multiplex PCR; TCRdb has only the in-frame clones, and not every one. Found here are about 190,000 clones, approximately 84% of them singletons; the top ten hold about 3.5%. Germline values: CDR1 MDHEN, CDR2 SYDVKM. Germline trimming cut 1 base from V and 11 bases from J; bases unmatched to any gene: 10. The CDR3 contains 15 residues. In its sample, this clone was seen once. The chain recombines TRBV28 with TRBJ1-4; 7 nucleotides align to TRBD1. This sequence was found in a woman in her twenties or thirties who had recovered from COVID-19. The specimen was PBMCs or T cells enriched from blood (not recorded which). This CDR3 is CASSLLLRAGGKLFF. Here the CDR3 DNA reads TGTGCCAGCAGTTTATTATTGAGAGCAGGGGGGAAACTGTTTTTT.